The sequence of this T cell receptor (beta chain) was determined in a study of response to subunit inactivated influenza vaccine. CDR1 and CDR2 from the germline V gene are GTSNPN and SVGIG (reference sequence). V dropped 5 bases and J dropped 0 bases, with 17 bases sitting between them. This CDR3 has 16 residues. A single record per CDR3 protein comes from TCRdb applying MiXCR to the RT-PCR reads. The repertoire includes 540,000 or so distinct CDR3 sequences, around 13% of them detected once, and about an eighth sits in the top ten. A remark on this clonotype: Its target is unknown.

General study findings and limits: It was the authors' suggestion that each seasonal influenza vaccination recruits few new T cells.

The input for sequencing was PBMCs from blood, taken more than 35 days after vaccination. This TCR came from a man aged 45 to 65 who received an inactivated influenza vaccine. The J gene is TRBJ1-5, the V gene TRBV30; D might be TRBD1 (5 bases). The DNA of the CDR3 is TGTGCCTGGGATCCGCCGGGACGGTATAGCAATCAGCCCCAGCATTTT. Amino acid sequence: CAWDPPGRYSNQPQHF.